The source of this TCR beta chain is a study of blood T cells in healthy people across ages. For the second PCR, which ran for roughly 6 to 11 cycles, a sample-barcoded 5' primer and a J-beta primer mix were used. TCRdb reanalysed the 5' RACE reads using MiXCR and keeps one entry per CDR3 protein. The repertoire holds almost 1 million distinct CDR3 sequences, with 51% as singletons. Notes on the study in general: TCR beta diversity tracked closely with naive T cell percentage.

The V gene's germline CDR1 is DFQATT and CDR2 SNEGSKA (reference sequence). The V gene lost 5 bases and the J gene lost 5 bases, with 24 bases spanning the gap. The CDR3 totals 16 residues. In the case of this clonotype: Its antigen is as yet unknown.

The source material was blood. This TCR was sampled from a woman aged 55-70 years in good health. The chain joins TRBV20-1 to TRBJ2-5; weak D call: TRBD2 (5 bases). Here the CDR3 reads CSAAGVLGLRVETQYF. CDR3 sequence (DNA): TGCAGTGCTGCTGGGGTACTAGGTCTTCGTGTCGAGACCCAGTACTTC.